This is a list of T cell receptor beta chains from one sample in a study of beta chain features in type 1 diabetes. Repertoires were generated with immunoSEQ multiplex PCR, while TCRdb's copy carries only in-frame clones and drops some. The table has 400,000 to 450,000 clones, about 15% seen once; the top ten hold around 0.035%. Input material: naive CD4+ T cells from blood. The receptor source for this set is a man aged 25 to 45 in good health. Both conserved end residues are part of each CDR3. The D gene is left open where the match is weak. Expanded clones get a size class; other rows say once, few or many, or leave the size out.

v_call: TRBV4-3; j_call: TRBJ2-1; d_call: .; clone_size: few; cdr3_nt: TGCGCCAGCAGCCAAGGGAGAGGGGGGAGCTCCTACAATGAGCAGTTCTTC; cdr3_aa: CASSQGRGGSSYNEQFF
v_call: TRBV9; j_call: TRBJ1-1; d_call: .; clone_size: few; cdr3_nt: TGTGCCAGCAGCGTGTCGGGCACTGAAGCTTTCTTT; cdr3_aa: CASSVSGTEAFF
v_call: TRBV9; j_call: TRBJ2-3; d_call: .; clone_size: few; cdr3_nt: TGTGCCAGCAGCGTAGGGCGAGGAGGGACAGATACGCAGTATTTT; cdr3_aa: CASSVGRGGTDTQYF
v_call: TRBV30; j_call: TRBJ2-1; d_call: .; clone_size: few; cdr3_nt: TGTGCCTGGGGGGACCGACTGGCGAATGAGCAGTTCTTC; cdr3_aa: CAWGDRLANEQFF
v_call: TRBV7-9; j_call: TRBJ1-2; d_call: .; clone_size: .; cdr3_nt: TGTGCCAGCAGCTTAGATAACTATGGCTACACCTTC; cdr3_aa: CASSLDNYGYTF
v_call: TRBV2; j_call: TRBJ2-5; d_call: .; clone_size: .; cdr3_nt: TGTGCCAGCAGTGTAGGGGAGACCCAGTACTTC; cdr3_aa: CASSVGETQYF
v_call: TRBV9; j_call: TRBJ1-1; d_call: .; clone_size: few; cdr3_nt: TGTGCCAGCAGCGTGACCCGTTTAAACACTGAAGCTTTCTTT; cdr3_aa: CASSVTRLNTEAFF
v_call: TRBV21-1; j_call: TRBJ2-3; d_call: .; clone_size: many; cdr3_nt: TGTGCCAGCACCCACGGGACAGGGGTTACCGATACGCAGTATTTT; cdr3_aa: CASTHGTGVTDTQYF
v_call: TRBV7-2; j_call: TRBJ2-2; d_call: .; clone_size: .; cdr3_nt: TGTGCCAGCAGCTTCTCATCGAACACCGGGGAGCTGTTTTTT; cdr3_aa: CASSFSSNTGELFF
v_call: TRBV30; j_call: TRBJ2-3; d_call: .; clone_size: .; cdr3_nt: TGTGCCTGGAGTGTGGGGGATACGCAGTATTTT; cdr3_aa: CAWSVGDTQYF
v_call: TRBV9; j_call: TRBJ2-2; d_call: TRBD1; clone_size: .; cdr3_nt: TGTGCCAGCAGCGTACAGACAGGGATGAACACCGGGGAGCTGTTTTTT; cdr3_aa: CASSVQTGMNTGELFF
v_call: TRBV5-4; j_call: TRBJ1-2; d_call: .; clone_size: .; cdr3_nt: TGTGCCAGCGCTACATTTGAGGTTAACTATGGCTACACCTTC; cdr3_aa: CASATFEVNYGYTF
v_call: TRBV21-1; j_call: TRBJ2-6; d_call: .; clone_size: many; cdr3_nt: TGTGCCAGCAGCATGGGTAGCTCTGGGGCCAACGTCCTGACTTTC; cdr3_aa: CASSMGSSGANVLTF
v_call: TRBV7-9; j_call: TRBJ2-1; d_call: .; clone_size: .; cdr3_nt: TGTGCCAGCTCCCTTGAGGACTACAATGAGCAGTTCTTC; cdr3_aa: CASSLEDYNEQFF
v_call: TRBV4-1; j_call: TRBJ1-1; d_call: TRBD1; clone_size: few; cdr3_nt: TGCGCCAGCAGCCATCCCGCCCGACAGGGAGGAGCTTTCTTT; cdr3_aa: CASSHPARQGGAFF
v_call: TRBV5-4; j_call: TRBJ1-2; d_call: .; clone_size: .; cdr3_nt: TGTGCCAGCAGCCCAGATGAGGCCGGCTACACCTTC; cdr3_aa: CASSPDEAGYTF
v_call: TRBV28; j_call: TRBJ1-5; d_call: .; clone_size: .; cdr3_nt: TGTGCCAGCATTTCCACCGGGACGCCCGAGCATTTT; cdr3_aa: CASISTGTPEHF
v_call: TRBV5-4; j_call: TRBJ2-3; d_call: .; clone_size: few; cdr3_nt: TGTGCCAGCAGCCTCAGGGTAGACCCGACAGATACGCAGTATTTT; cdr3_aa: CASSLRVDPTDTQYF
v_call: TRBV2; j_call: TRBJ2-2; d_call: TRBD2; clone_size: .; cdr3_nt: TGTGCCAGCAGCCCTATCAGCGGGGGGACCGGGGAGCTGTTTTTT; cdr3_aa: CASSPISGGTGELFF
v_call: TRBV23-1; j_call: TRBJ2-3; d_call: TRBD2; clone_size: .; cdr3_nt: TGCGCCAGCAGTCAATCCTGCGGGGGGATCACAGATACGCAGTATTTT; cdr3_aa: CASSQSCGGITDTQYF
v_call: TRBV6-5; j_call: TRBJ2-2; d_call: .; clone_size: .; cdr3_nt: TGTGCCAGCAGTTTCACGGGGGCGAACACCGGGGAGCTGTTTTTT; cdr3_aa: CASSFTGANTGELFF
v_call: TRBV2; j_call: TRBJ2-3; d_call: TRBD2; clone_size: few; cdr3_nt: TGTGCCAGTAGGACTAGTGTTGCAGATACGCAGTATTTT; cdr3_aa: CASRTSVADTQYF
v_call: TRBV7-2; j_call: TRBJ2-1; d_call: .; clone_size: .; cdr3_nt: TGTGCCAGCAGCGCAGACAAGTACCAGAGAGTAGGGTACAATGAGCAGTTCTTC; cdr3_aa: CASSADKYQRVGYNEQFF
v_call: TRBV30; j_call: TRBJ2-2; d_call: .; clone_size: few; cdr3_nt: TGTGCCTGGAGTGTATTTAGCGGCTACACCGGGGAGCTGTTTTTT; cdr3_aa: CAWSVFSGYTGELFF
v_call: TRBV7-2; j_call: TRBJ1-1; d_call: .; clone_size: few; cdr3_nt: TGTGCCAGCAGCTTAGGTGGCAGCGCGAACACTGAAGCTTTCTTT; cdr3_aa: CASSLGGSANTEAFF
v_call: TRBV7-2; j_call: TRBJ2-2; d_call: .; clone_size: few; cdr3_nt: TGTGCCAGCATAAAGCAGTGGGGGAACACCGGGGAGCTGTTTTTT; cdr3_aa: CASIKQWGNTGELFF
v_call: TRBV4-1; j_call: TRBJ2-6; d_call: .; clone_size: .; cdr3_nt: TGCGCCAGCAGCCAAGAACGACACTCTGGGGCCAACGTCCTGACTTTC; cdr3_aa: CASSQERHSGANVLTF
v_call: TRBV11-2; j_call: TRBJ2-1; d_call: TRBD2; clone_size: .; cdr3_nt: TGTGCCAGCAGCTTTAGCCCGACTAGCGGCTACAATGAGCAGTTCTTC; cdr3_aa: CASSFSPTSGYNEQFF
v_call: TRBV5-1; j_call: TRBJ1-1; d_call: .; clone_size: few; cdr3_nt: TGCGCCAGCAGCTCGGGACCTTTGGACACTGAAGCTTTCTTT; cdr3_aa: CASSSGPLDTEAFF
v_call: TRBV2; j_call: TRBJ2-7; d_call: .; clone_size: .; cdr3_nt: TGTGCCAGCAGTGATTTGGTCGAGCAGTACTTC; cdr3_aa: CASSDLVEQYF
v_call: TRBV10-3; j_call: TRBJ2-3; d_call: TRBD1; clone_size: few; cdr3_nt: TGTGCCATCGACAGGGGAAGTCACTCAGATACGCAGTATTTT; cdr3_aa: CAIDRGSHSDTQYF